These 27 T cell receptor beta chains came from one sample sequenced in a study of human T cells and chemical hapten exposure. Time point: patch test 2, 6 weeks after DPC sensitization. As for treatment: therapeutic diphenylcyclopropenone sensitization with weekly scalp DPC. TCRdb analysed the RACE reads with MiXCR anew, one entry per CDR3 protein. This table has a few hundred thousand distinct CDR3 sequences, nearly 6.5% appearing once. The specimen comprised whole blood, sampled in connection with sensitization to the hapten diphenylcyclopropenone (DPC). These receptors originate from a woman aged 18-35 years with alopecia areata. Some clones in this sample may be carry-over from other donors' samples.

This clonotype turned up a few times. V is TRBV18 and J is TRBJ1-2; 7 positions agree with TRBD1. Per germline, CDR1 KGHSH and CDR2 LQKENI. The CDR3 contains 18 residues. J gave up 5 bases and V 0 bases, and 15 bases lay outside the gene matches. In nucleotides, the CDR3 is TGTGCCAGCTCACCACCGTGGGGGGACAGCGCGTTTCCTTATGGCTACACCTTC. Residues: CASSPPWGDSAFPYGYTF.

There are many counts of this clonotype. The V call is TRBV6-5, the J call TRBJ1-1, with unresolved D. This CDR3 region has 13 residues. Germline V lookup: CDR1 MNHEY, CDR2 SVGAGI. The V end was cut by 7 bases, the J end by 1 base, with 10 bases between. CDR3 residues: CASNPTGNTEAFF. The CDR3, as DNA: TGTGCCAGCAATCCCACGGGGAACACTGAAGCTTTCTTT.

This clonotype has at least ten counts. This chain links TRBV4-2 with TRBJ2-3; D might be TRBD2 (5 bases). This CDR3 is built from 16 residues. Germline CDR1 LGHNA, CDR2 YNFKEQ. Trimming took 0 bases from V and 1 from J, leaving 11 bases between them. This CDR3 reads CASSQDRTGGTDTQYF. Here the CDR3 DNA reads TGTGCCAGCAGCCAAGATCGAACCGGGGGCACAGATACGCAGTATTTT.

There are many counts of this clonotype. CDR3 coding DNA: TGTGCCAGCAGTGAAGGGTGGGGGCAGCCCCAGCATTTT. Translated, it gives CASSEGWGQPQHF. This rearrangement joins TRBV6-1 to TRBJ1-5, with a weak D call TRBD1 (5 bases). The CDR3 is 13 amino acids. V lost 1 base and J 7 bases, leaving 8 bases between the germline ends. The germline gives CDR1 MNHNS, CDR2 SASEGT.

This chain uses TRBV29-1 with TRBJ2-7, with D possibly TRBD1 on 6 matching bases. The CDR3 totals 12 residues. V was pared by 4 bases and J by 3 bases, with 10 bases between. In germline, CDR1 is SQVTM, CDR2 ANQGSEA. In DNA, the CDR3 is TGCAGCGTTGGCCGGGACAACTACGAGCAGTACTTC. Encoded protein: CSVGRDNYEQYF.

The chain carries TRBV18 and TRBJ1-6, with a weak D call TRBD1 (6 bases). The V gene's germline CDR1 is KGHSH and CDR2 LQKENI. V was shortened by 6 bases and J by 9 bases, with 18 bases between the two germline ends. The CDR3 consists of 15 residues. CDR3 amino acids: CASSSVLGAGSPLHF. In DNA form, the CDR3 reads TGTGCCAGCTCCAGCGTCTTGGGGGCTGGTTCACCCCTCCACTTT.

The chain couples TRBV20-1 to TRBJ2-7; 12 bases match TRBD2. From germline, CDR1 is DFQATT and CDR2 SNEGSKA (reference sequence). J was trimmed by 2 bases and V by 6 bases; bases with no gene match: 8. The CDR3 length is 15 residues. Written as DNA, the CDR3 is TGCAGTGCCCGGAACCCTAGCGGGGGGGCCTACGAGCAGTACTTC. This sequence encodes CSARNPSGGAYEQYF.

This clonotype was recorded at least ten times. The genes are TRBV25-1 and TRBJ1-2; D gene ambiguous. The CDR3 is 12 residues long. V dropped 4 bases and J dropped 3 bases, with 6 bases sitting between them. The V gene's germline CDR1 is MGHDK and CDR2 SYGVNS. This CDR3 reads CASSASYYGYTF. CDR3 nucleotides: TGTGCCAGCAGTGCATCGTACTATGGCTACACCTTC.

The table lists this clonotype with many counts. The rearrangement joins TRBV7-8 to TRBJ1-5; 9 bases fit TRBD1. The CDR3 is made up of 15 amino acids. Germline values: CDR1 SGHVS, CDR2 FQNEAQ. V gave up 4 bases and J gave up 4 bases; unmatched junction bases: 5. CDR3 loop: CASSSPGTGNQPQHF. The CDR3 region has the DNA TGTGCCAGCAGCTCCCCCGGGACAGGGAATCAGCCCCAGCATTTT.

As for this clonotype: A much larger clone lies a single base off, so this may be a read error. The chain employs TRBV29-1 and TRBJ2-6; D call uncertain. The germline V gene has CDR1 SQVTM and CDR2 ANQGSEA. Deletions cut 6 bases from V and 0 bases from J, with 15 bases between. The CDR3 consists of 16 residues. The CDR3, as DNA: TGCAGCGTCCTTAAGGAGTTTGGCTCTGGGGCCAACGTCCTGACTTTC. It encodes CSVLKEFGSGANVLTF.

This clonotype was seen ten or more times. The V gene is TRBV9, the J gene TRBJ2-3, with D unresolved. There are 14 residues in the CDR3. CDR1 is SGDLS and CDR2 is YYNGEE in the germline V gene. Trimming removed 0 bases at V and 5 bases at J, with 10 bases between. For the CDR3, the DNA is TGTGCCAGCAGCGTAGTCGGCGCCCGAGATACGCAGTATTTT. It specifies CASSVVGARDTQYF.

This clonotype was found many times. The CDR3 DNA follows: TGTGCCATCAGTGAGTATAGCGGCAGAACCTACGAGCAGTACTTC. This gives the protein CAISEYSGRTYEQYF. J is TRBJ2-7 and V is TRBV10-3; TRBD2 might be the D (6 bases). V lost 1 base to trimming and J lost 2 bases, with 12 bases between them. CDR3 length: 15 amino acids. The germline CDR1 and CDR2 sequences are ENHRY and SYGVKD.

Only a few counts were recorded for this clonotype. The chain joins TRBV6-1 to TRBJ2-5; no clear D. The V gene's germline CDR1 is MNHNS and CDR2 SASEGT. V was clipped by 4 bases and J by 1 base, with 7 bases between them. The CDR3 consists of 13 residues. The CDR3, as DNA: TGTGCCAGCAGTGCGCTAGGCCAAGAGACCCAGTACTTC. It translates to CASSALGQETQYF.

The table lists this clonotype with a few counts. J is TRBJ1-4 and V is TRBV7-2, with D maybe TRBD1 (5 bases). V was cut by 2 bases and J by 7 bases, with 11 bases left in between. From germline, CDR1 is SGHTA and CDR2 FQGNSA. The CDR3 consists of 14 residues. The CDR3 DNA sequence: TGTGCCAGCAGCTTACTCCTTGGGGGTGAAAAACTGTTTTTT. Translation gives CASSLLLGGEKLFF.

This clonotype appeared a few times. The gene calls are TRBV27 and TRBJ1-2; TRBD1 agrees at 12 bases. J was trimmed by 6 bases and V by 8 bases; bases with no gene match: 13. The CDR3 covers 16 residues. CDR1 and CDR2 (germline): MNHEY, SMNVEV (reference sequence). This CDR3 reads CASGSSGQGARDGYTF. In DNA, the CDR3 is TGTGCCAGCGGAAGCTCGGGACAGGGGGCACGTGATGGCTACACCTTC.

Only a few counts were recorded for this clonotype. The gene calls are TRBV5-1 and TRBJ2-5; 8 nucleotides align to TRBD1. CDR1 SGHRS and CDR2 YFSETQ come from the germline V gene. The J segment lost 5 bases and the V segment lost 4 bases, leaving 10 bases of the junction unmatched. CDR3 size: 15 residues. DNA of the CDR3: TGCGCCAGCAGCCGGCGGGGACAGGAGGAGGAGACCCAGTACTTC. Its protein is CASSRRGQEEETQYF.

The sample holds many counts of this clonotype. V gene TRBV20-1 combines with J gene TRBJ2-6; no reliable D call. This CDR3 has 14 amino acids. The V and J ends lost 2 bases and 0 bases respectively, with 5 bases between them. Looked up from germline, CDR1 is DFQATT and CDR2 is SNEGSKA (reference sequence). The CDR3, as DNA: TGCAGTGCTAGAAGGAGCTCTGGGGCCAACGTCCTGACTTTC. It translates to CSARRSSGANVLTF.

Ten or more counts support this clonotype. Here the CDR3 DNA reads TGTGCCAGCAGTTTTAAGAGCACTGAAGCTTTCTTT. Translation: CASSFKSTEAFF. This chain links TRBV6-2 or TRBV6-3 with TRBJ1-1; D is unclear. The CDR3 length is 12 residues. In germline, CDR1 is MNHEY, CDR2 SVGEGT. Trimming cost V 4 bases and J 4 bases, with 7 bases left between them.

J is TRBJ2-1 and V is TRBV7-2, with 7 bases lining up with TRBD1. Germline values: CDR1 SGHTA, CDR2 FQGNSA. Trimming took 1 base from V and 9 from J; bases not matched to a gene: 9. This CDR3 is 15 amino acids long. CDR3 protein: CASSLGYGTVTEQFF. CDR3 nucleotide sequence: TGTGCCAGCAGCTTAGGATACGGGACAGTTACTGAGCAGTTCTTC. The full variable domain, with the rest looked up from reference TRBV7-2 and TRBJ2-1, is GAGVSQSPSNKVTEKGKDVELRCDPISGHTALYWYRQSLGQGLEFLIYFQGNSAPDKSGLPSDRFSAERTGGSVSTLTIQRTQQEDSAVYLCASSLGYGTVTEQFFGPGTRLTVL.

In this sample, this clonotype turned up many times. This sequence joins TRBV4-2 and TRBJ1-5; the match to TRBD1 covers 9 bases. This CDR3 is built from 14 residues. Trimming cost V 4 bases and J 5 bases; bases outside gene matches: 3. From germline, CDR1 is LGHNA and CDR2 YNFKEQ. The CDR3 loop reads CASSRDRADQPQHF. CDR3 DNA: TGTGCCAGCAGCCGGGACAGGGCTGATCAGCCCCAGCATTTT.

This clonotype appeared a few times. The J gene is TRBJ1-5, the V gene TRBV27; 9 positions agree with TRBD1. Germline V CDR1 and CDR2: MNHEY, SMNVEV (reference sequence). Germline trimming cut 9 bases from V and 2 bases from J; bases unmatched to any gene: 2. This CDR3 has 13 amino acids. The DNA of the CDR3 is TGTGCCAGTTGGGACAGGGGCAATCAGCCCCAGCATTTT. Protein product: CASWDRGNQPQHF.

This clonotype was detected ten times or more. The V and J genes are TRBV10-3 and TRBJ2-1; no firm D call. CDR1 is ENHRY, CDR2 SYGVKD, per germline. V shed 2 bases and J shed 10 bases, with 6 bases lying between them. This CDR3 has 11 residues. The CDR3 protein is CAISEHQEQFF. The CDR3 coding sequence is TGTGCCATCAGTGAGCATCAGGAGCAGTTCTTC.

This clonotype has ten or more counts. The CDR3 sequence: CASTPGQVGAEAFF. The DNA of the CDR3 is TGTGCCAGCACCCCGGGGCAGGTGGGTGCTGAAGCTTTCTTT. The V call is TRBV27, the J call TRBJ1-1; D is possibly TRBD1 (5 bases). Trimming took 7 bases from V and 6 from J, leaving 18 bases between them. Germline CDR1 is MNHEY and CDR2 is SMNVEV (reference sequence). CDR3 length: 14 amino acids.

The chain joins TRBV6-5 to TRBJ2-7, with D uncertain. This CDR3 comprises 13 residues. Germline V gene data show CDR1 as MNHEY and CDR2 as SVGAGI. V lost 0 bases to trimming and J lost 5 bases, with 8 bases between them. CDR3 bases: TGTGCCAGCAGTTACTCAAGGGTCCACGAGCAGTACTTC. This encodes CASSYSRVHEQYF.

This clonotype was counted once. The final CDR3 position lacks the conserved phenylalanine or tryptophan, pointing to a likely read error. V usage is TRBV28 and J usage is TRBJ2-3; D is perhaps TRBD1 or TRBD2 (5 bases each). The CDR3 is 18 residues long. CDR1 and CDR2 (germline): MDHEN, SYDVKM. V was clipped by 7 bases and J by 2 bases, with 25 bases between them. This chain's CDR3 is CASNLGPGTAAFTDTQYL. The CDR3 DNA reads as TGTGCCAGCAACTTAGGGCCCGGGACGGCTGCTTTCACAGATACGCAGTATCTT.

This clonotype was seen ten or more times. The chain employs TRBV7-2 and TRBJ1-1, with D possibly matching TRBD1 (5 bases). V dropped 2 bases and J dropped 8 bases, with 15 bases sitting between them. The CDR3 contains 14 residues. CDR1 SGHTA and CDR2 FQGNSA come from the germline V gene. CDR3 amino acids: CASSLFGDVSEAFF. The CDR3 coding sequence is TGTGCCAGCAGCTTATTCGGGGACGTATCGGAAGCTTTCTTT.

At least ten counts were recorded for this clonotype. The chain is built from TRBV7-2 and TRBJ1-5; 8 nucleotides line up with TRBD1. The CDR3 spans 17 residues. Losses at the gene ends were 3 bases for V and 2 bases for J; bases not matched to a gene: 9. Germline CDR1 reads SGHTA; CDR2 reads FQGNSA. The CDR3 spells CASSLTGGGQGNQPQHF. CDR3 DNA sequence: TGTGCCAGCAGCTTGACCGGTGGGGGACAGGGCAATCAGCCCCAGCATTTT.